These T cell receptor beta chains were read from a single sample in a study of molecular identifiers for immune sequencing clone quantification. One entry per CDR3 protein, called by TCRdb with MiXCR from the PCR reads. The sample lists approximately 630,000 distinct CDR3 sequences; approximately 24% were seen once. The sample comprised naive CD8+ T cells from blood, with Jurkat cell RNA spiked in. The receptors were sampled from a human donor in good health. Some libraries in this study had Jurkat cell RNA spiked in. CDR3s include the opening cysteine and the closing phenylalanine or tryptophan. A D gene is named only where the DNA matches it firmly. Part of the rows lack a size; the others show once, few, many or a class for expanded clones.

CDR3 | DNA | V | D | size | J
CASSLSTGLAGKVLTGELFF | TGTGCCAGCAGCCTCAGCACGGGACTAGCGGGAAAAGTCCTCACCGGGGAGCTGTTTTTT | TRBV7-9 | TRBD2 | . | TRBJ2-2
CASSYYSLGTEAFF | TGTGCCAGCAGTTACTACTCTTTGGGCACTGAAGCTTTCTTT | TRBV12-3/TRBV12-4 | . | few | TRBJ1-1
CASSNPAVDTNGYTF | TGTGCCAGCAGTAACCCGGCCGTTGACACCAATGGCTACACCTTC | TRBV28 | . | many | TRBJ1-2
CASSLSSEELFF | TGTGCCAGCAGCTTATCCTCCGAGGAGCTATTTTTT | TRBV13 | . | . | TRBJ2-2
CASSYDSHEKLFF | TGTGCCAGCAGCTATGACAGCCATGAAAAACTGTTTTTT | TRBV5-5 | . | few | TRBJ1-4
CASTPGGGLETQYF | TGTGCCAGCACCCCCGGGGGGGGGCTGGAGACCCAGTACTTC | TRBV27 | TRBD2 | few | TRBJ2-5
CASSAYAGTLADTQYF | TGTGCCAGCAGCGCTTACGCCGGGACATTAGCCGATACGCAGTATTTT | TRBV7-2 | . | many | TRBJ2-3
CASSLSQAYGYTF | TGTGCCAGCAGTTTATCCCAGGCGTATGGCTACACCTTC | TRBV27 | . | . | TRBJ1-2
CASSYTGGITDTQYF | TGTGCCAGCAGTTATACGGGAGGGATCACAGATACGCAGTATTTT | TRBV6-5 | TRBD2 | many | TRBJ2-3
CASSLITAGYEAFF | TGTGCCAGCAGCTTAATCACGGCGGGGTATGAAGCTTTCTTT | TRBV7-2 | . | many | TRBJ1-1
CASGSPTSGRTDTQYF | TGTGCCAGCGGCAGCCCCACTAGCGGGAGAACAGATACGCAGTATTTT | TRBV7-9 | TRBD2 | few | TRBJ2-3
CASSKGSTSSYEQYF | TGTGCCAGTAGTAAAGGGTCGACGAGCTCCTACGAGCAGTACTTC | TRBV19 | . | . | TRBJ2-7
CASSESRFNTEAFF | TGCGCCAGCAGTGAGTCTAGGTTTAACACTGAAGCTTTCTTT | TRBV10-2 | . | many | TRBJ1-1
CASSLTSGGGYNEQFF | TGTGCCAGCAGTTTAACTAGCGGGGGGGGGTACAATGAGCAGTTCTTC | TRBV27 | TRBD2 | few | TRBJ2-1
CASAGSGRDTQYF | TGTGCCAGCGCGGGTAGCGGGAGAGATACGCAGTATTTT | TRBV12-3/TRBV12-4 | TRBD2 | many | TRBJ2-3
CASSQEWSGGNQPQHF | TGCGCCAGCAGCCAAGAATGGTCGGGAGGCAATCAGCCCCAGCATTTT | TRBV4-3 | . | few | TRBJ1-5
CSAMEASGSYSYEQYF | TGCAGTGCTATGGAGGCTAGCGGGTCTTACTCCTACGAGCAGTACTTC | TRBV20-1 | TRBD2 | many | TRBJ2-7
CASSQEVAGVGTGELFF | TGCGCCAGCAGCCAAGAAGTAGCGGGAGTTGGCACCGGGGAGCTGTTTTTT | TRBV4-3 | TRBD2 | . | TRBJ2-2
CSARDPLGGRGSTDTQYF | TGCAGTGCTAGAGATCCCCTGGGTGGGCGGGGGAGCACAGATACGCAGTATTTT | TRBV20-1 | TRBD2 | few | TRBJ2-3
CASSSNSGFYEQYF | TGTGCCAGCAGTTCCAATTCGGGCTTCTACGAGCAGTACTTC | TRBV27 | . | . | TRBJ2-7
CASSFGQPNQPQHF | TGTGCCAGCAGTTTCGGACAGCCTAATCAGCCCCAGCATTTT | TRBV6-2/TRBV6-3 | . | many | TRBJ1-5
CASSSDYRFYEQYF | TGTGCCAGCAGCTCAGACTACAGGTTCTACGAGCAGTACTTC | TRBV7-9 | . | few | TRBJ2-7
CASGLQGPAREQYF | TGTGCTAGTGGTTTGCAGGGCCCGGCGAGGGAGCAGTACTTC | TRBV12-5 | . | many | TRBJ2-7
CASSFSLAGVVTKNTGELFF | TGTGCCAGCAGTTTCTCGCTAGCGGGAGTCGTCACTAAGAACACCGGGGAGCTGTTTTTT | TRBV28 | TRBD2 | once | TRBJ2-2
CASSSLGKTYEQYF | TGTGCCAGCAGCTCCCTGGGAAAAACCTACGAGCAGTACTTC | TRBV7-8 | . | . | TRBJ2-7
CASSLFGQGDPGDTEAFF | TGTGCCAGCAGTTTATTTGGGCAGGGAGACCCAGGGGACACTGAAGCTTTCTTT | TRBV27 | . | . | TRBJ1-1
CARSGGLVETQYF | TGTGCCCGCAGTGGGGGATTGGTGGAGACCCAGTACTTC | TRBV27 | . | . | TRBJ2-5
CATSGSRGTNEKLFF | TGTGCCACCAGTGGGAGCCGCGGAACTAATGAAAAACTGTTTTTT | TRBV15 | . | . | TRBJ1-4
CASSFGDTDTQYF | TGTGCCAGCAGCTTTGGCGACACAGATACGCAGTATTTT | TRBV11-3 | . | . | TRBJ2-3
CASSPQGGGQETQYF | TGTGCCAGCAGCCCACAGGGGGGGGGACAAGAGACCCAGTACTTC | TRBV7-3 | . | few | TRBJ2-5
CSARSPGMGETQYF | TGCAGTGCTAGATCACCCGGAATGGGAGAGACCCAGTACTTC | TRBV20-1 | . | . | TRBJ2-5
CASSQDMWGGAYEQYF | TGTGCCAGCAGCCAAGATATGTGGGGGGGCGCCTACGAGCAGTACTTC | TRBV3-1 | . | . | TRBJ2-7
CASSTTTSGHTYNEQFF | TGTGCCAGCAGCACGACAACTAGCGGGCACACCTACAATGAGCAGTTCTTC | TRBV7-9 | TRBD2 | many | TRBJ2-1
CAWSYMNTEAFF | TGTGCCTGGAGTTACATGAACACTGAAGCTTTCTTT | TRBV30 | . | . | TRBJ1-1
CASSPGPAGGTGELFF | TGTGCCAGCAGCCCAGGACCCGCGGGAGGCACCGGGGAGCTGTTTTTT | TRBV7-6 | TRBD2 | . | TRBJ2-2
CASSIVTAATGELFF | TGTGCCAGTAGTATCGTGACAGCAGCCACCGGGGAGCTGTTTTTT | TRBV19 | . | . | TRBJ2-2
CSVDGGDSYEQYF | TGCAGCGTTGACGGCGGGGACTCCTACGAGCAGTACTTC | TRBV29-1 | . | many | TRBJ2-7
CSVVGEAVYYNEQFF | TGCAGCGTTGTGGGGGAGGCGGTATACTACAATGAGCAGTTCTTC | TRBV29-1 | . | . | TRBJ2-1
CASSPEWAGNTGELFF | TGCGCCAGCAGCCCCGAGTGGGCAGGGAACACCGGGGAGCTGTTTTTT | TRBV4-3 | . | . | TRBJ2-2
CATRTGGVNQPQHF | TGTGCCACTAGGACAGGGGGCGTCAATCAGCCCCAGCATTTT | TRBV6-2/TRBV6-3 | TRBD1 | many | TRBJ1-5
CASSQSAQGGEQYF | TGCGCCAGCAGTCAATCAGCCCAGGGCGGCGAGCAGTACTTC | TRBV23-1 | . | many | TRBJ2-7
CAGSRNLAGNIQYF | TGCGCCGGCAGCCGAAATCTGGCCGGAAACATTCAGTACTTC | TRBV4-3 | . | . | TRBJ2-4
CASSQVQGGSYEQYF | TGTGCCAGCAGCCAAGTACAGGGTGGATCTTACGAGCAGTACTTC | TRBV14 | . | . | TRBJ2-7
CSARDVGTTLKNIQYF | TGCAGTGCTAGAGATGTGGGGACCACACTAAAAAACATTCAGTACTTC | TRBV20-1 | . | once | TRBJ2-4
CASTPGSSNTGELFF | TGTGCCAGTACCCCAGGGTCCTCGAACACCGGGGAGCTGTTTTTT | TRBV19 | . | . | TRBJ2-2
CASSDLLTDYMNTEAFF | TGTGCCAGCTCAGATCTCCTTACCGACTACATGAACACTGAAGCTTTCTTT | TRBV18 | . | . | TRBJ1-1
CASSLADGIREKLFF | TGCGCCAGCAGCTTGGCAGACGGGATTCGAGAAAAACTGTTTTTT | TRBV5-1 | . | many | TRBJ1-4
CASSYVTVNTEAFF | TGTGCCAGCAGTTACGTGACAGTGAACACTGAAGCTTTCTTT | TRBV6-2/TRBV6-3 | . | many | TRBJ1-1
CASSWGQGADEQYF | TGTGCCAGCAGCTGGGGACAGGGGGCTGACGAGCAGTACTTC | TRBV5-5 | TRBD1 | many | TRBJ2-7
CASSVSGTSGFLQETQYF | TGTGCCAGCAGCGTATCCGGGACTAGCGGATTCCTACAAGAGACCCAGTACTTC | TRBV21-1 | . | . | TRBJ2-5
CASSGFQAETQYF | TGTGCCAGTAGTGGGTTCCAGGCAGAGACCCAGTACTTC | TRBV19 | . | few | TRBJ2-5
CASSPRGQGLNTEAFF | TGCGCCAGCAGCCCCAGGGGACAGGGCTTGAACACTGAAGCTTTCTTT | TRBV4-3 | TRBD1 | few | TRBJ1-1
CASSFGYDRDHTDTQYF | TGTGCCAGCAGCTTTGGATATGACAGAGACCATACAGATACGCAGTATTTT | TRBV11-3 | . | . | TRBJ2-3
CASKIEGSGYEQYF | TGTGCCAGCAAAATTGAGGGGAGTGGCTACGAGCAGTACTTC | TRBV28 | . | few | TRBJ2-7
CASSPVMAGELFF | TGTGCCAGCAGCCCCGTTATGGCCGGGGAGCTGTTTTTT | TRBV7-6 | . | many | TRBJ2-2
CASSQERTRSYNEQFF | TGCGCCAGCAGCCAAGAGAGGACTAGGAGCTACAATGAGCAGTTCTTC | TRBV4-3 | TRBD2 | . | TRBJ2-1
CASSYSQVNQPQHF | TGTGCCAGCAGTTATTCACAAGTAAATCAGCCCCAGCATTTT | TRBV12-3/TRBV12-4 | . | few | TRBJ1-5
CSANDVGDTQYF | TGCAGTGCTAACGATGTCGGAGATACGCAGTATTTT | TRBV20-1 | . | many | TRBJ2-3
CASSQVTFGTGNEKLFF | TGCGCCAGCAGCCAAGTTACCTTCGGGACGGGAAATGAAAAACTGTTTTTT | TRBV4-1 | . | . | TRBJ1-4
CATSWTYEQYF | TGTGCCACCTCCTGGACCTACGAGCAGTACTTC | TRBV19 | . | few | TRBJ2-7